The next 32 T cell receptor beta chains were all read from a single sample in a study of T cells in narcolepsy. Only in-frame clones appear in the TCRdb table, and some are missing; sequencing was by immunoSEQ multiplex PCR. The sample includes about 27,000 clones, around 78% seen only once; the top ten take 3% to 4%. Sample: CD45RA- memory CD4+ T cells from PBMCs. The receptor source for this set is a human donor with narcolepsy.

The chain employs TRBV5-1 and TRBJ2-2; D not resolved. V shed 1 base and J shed 1 base, with 8 bases lying between them. The CDR3 has 15 residues. Germline V gene lookup returns CDR1 SGHRS and CDR2 YFSETQ. CDR3 coding DNA: TGCGCCAGCAGCTTGAACAATCAGAACACCGGGGAGCTGTTTTTT. Translating gives CASSLNNQNTGELFF. Based on the CDR3 plus reference TRBV5-1 and TRBJ2-2, the full variable domain is KAGVTQTPRYLIKTRGQQVTLSCSPISGHRSVSWYQQTPGQGLQFLFEYFSETQRNKGNFPGRFSGRQFSNSRSEMNVSTLELGDSALYLCASSLNNQNTGELFFGEGSRLTVL.

The chain has TRBV5-6 and TRBJ2-7, with 9 bases fitting TRBD1. The CDR3 length is 14 residues. The germline V gene encodes CDR1 SGHDT and CDR2 YYEEEE. The trim removed 6 bases at V and 4 bases at J, leaving 8 bases unmatched. The CDR3 nucleotides are TGTGCCAGCACCAGACAGGGGGTAGGATACGAGCAGTACTTC. Translated, it gives CASTRQGVGYEQYF.

The chain couples TRBV29-1 to TRBJ1-1; D is perhaps TRBD1 (5 bases). This CDR3 spans 12 amino acids. CDR1 is SQVTM, CDR2 ANQGSEA, per germline. V was trimmed by 6 bases and J by 10 bases, leaving 18 bases between them. DNA of the CDR3: TGCAGCGTCCACCCTCCTAGTGGGGGAGCTTTCTTT. Its protein is CSVHPPSGGAFF. Full variable domain (remainder filled in from reference TRBV29-1 and TRBJ1-1): SAVISQKPSRDICQRGTSLTIQCQVDSQVTMMFWYRQQPGQSLTLIATANQGSEATYESGFVIDKFPISRPNLTFSTLTVSNMSPEDSSIYLCSVHPPSGGAFFGQGTRLTVV.

The rearrangement joins TRBV6-5 to TRBJ1-5; 7 bases align to TRBD1. The CDR3 is 15 residues long. Germline V gene lookup returns CDR1 MNHEY and CDR2 SVGAGI. J lost 2 bases, V lost 4 bases, and 5 bases had no gene match. CDR3 in amino acids: CASSLTGVGNQPQHF. For the CDR3, the DNA is TGTGCCAGCAGTTTAACAGGGGTCGGCAATCAGCCCCAGCATTTT.

The chain employs TRBV10-1 and TRBJ2-7; 11 bases fit TRBD1. Germline CDR1 and CDR2: WNHNN and SYGVQD (reference sequence). CDR3 length: 16 amino acids. V shed 0 bases, J shed 6 bases, and the junction held 7 bases outside the gene matches. The CDR3 here is CASSESKGQGAGEQYF. In DNA form, the CDR3 reads TGCGCCAGCAGTGAGTCCAAAGGACAGGGGGCCGGCGAGCAGTACTTC.

This clone appeared once. V usage is TRBV10-2 and J usage is TRBJ2-5, with D hard to call. This CDR3 has 14 residues. CDR1 and CDR2 (germline): WSHSY, SAAADI. V was shortened by 3 bases and J by 5 bases, with 13 bases between the two germline ends. CDR3 amino acids: CASSDVNLWETQYF. CDR3 DNA sequence: TGCGCCAGCAGTGATGTAAACCTTTGGGAGACCCAGTACTTC.

This clone was counted a few times. CDR3 coding DNA: TGTGCCAGCAGTTCACGATTGGACAGGGATTATGGCTACACCTTC. Amino acid sequence: CASSSRLDRDYGYTF. The rearrangement joins TRBV6-5 to TRBJ1-2, with TRBD1 matching 8 bases. The germline CDR1 and CDR2 sequences are MNHEY and SVGAGI. V shed 4 bases, J shed 5 bases, and the junction held 9 bases outside the gene matches. This CDR3 is 15 amino acids long.

This clone was detected a few times. The chain joins TRBV5-6 to TRBJ1-6; D not certain. The V end was cut by 2 bases, the J end by 10 bases, with 13 bases between. The CDR3 is 14 residues long. The germline V gene encodes CDR1 SGHDT and CDR2 YYEEEE. CDR3 amino acids: CASSFPSSQSPLHF. The CDR3, as DNA: TGTGCCAGCAGCTTTCCCAGCAGCCAGTCACCCCTCCACTTT.

The chain carries TRBV5-1 and TRBJ1-2; TRBD1 agrees at 7 bases. From germline, CDR1 is SGHRS and CDR2 YFSETQ. V lost 7 bases to trimming and J lost 4 bases; unmatched junction nucleotides: 10. The CDR3 spans 14 residues. CDR3 DNA sequence: TGCGCCAGCTGCCAGGGGGACAGTCCCTATGGCTACACCTTC. As protein: CASCQGDSPYGYTF. The full variable domain, rest sourced from reference TRBV5-1 and TRBJ1-2, is KAGVTQTPRYLIKTRGQQVTLSCSPISGHRSVSWYQQTPGQGLQFLFEYFSETQRNKGNFPGRFSGRQFSNSRSEMNVSTLELGDSALYLCASCQGDSPYGYTFGSGTRLTVV.

The gene calls are TRBV29-1 and TRBJ2-7; 8 nucleotides match TRBD2. Germline V gives CDR1 SQVTM, CDR2 ANQGSEA. CDR3 length: 12 residues. J gave up 3 bases and V 6 bases, and 4 bases lay outside the gene matches. The CDR3 region has the DNA TGCAGCGTAGGCGGGGGGTTCTACGAGCAGTACTTC. As protein: CSVGGGFYEQYF.

This clone showed up just a few times. V usage is TRBV5-1 and J usage is TRBJ1-4; 7 bases align to TRBD1. The CDR3 contains 15 residues. V shed 3 bases and J 7 bases; nucleotides not matched to a gene: 9. Germline V gene lookup returns CDR1 SGHRS and CDR2 YFSETQ. CDR3 region: CASSWETGSGEKLFF. The CDR3 DNA sequence: TGCGCCAGCAGCTGGGAGACAGGGTCCGGTGAAAAACTGTTTTTT.

The chain carries TRBV18 and TRBJ1-1, with TRBD1 as a possible D gene (5 bases). Trimming removed 9 bases from V and 4 bases from J, with 18 bases in between. The CDR3 runs to 14 residues. Germline CDR1 is KGHSH and CDR2 is LQKENI. The CDR3 region is CASLFQGGRTEAFF. CDR3 sequence (DNA): TGTGCCAGTTTATTTCAGGGAGGCCGCACTGAAGCTTTCTTT. Full variable domain (remainder filled in from reference TRBV18 and TRBJ1-1): NAGVMQNPRHLVRRRGQEARLRCSPMKGHSHVYWYRQLPEEGLKFMVYLQKENIIDESGMPKERFSAEFPKEGPSILRIQQVVRGDSAAYFCASLFQGGRTEAFFGQGTRLTVV.

The chain carries TRBV4-2 and TRBJ2-3, with D perhaps matching TRBD2 (7 bases). The germline V gene encodes CDR1 LGHNA and CDR2 YNFKEQ. Trimming cost V 4 bases and J 6 bases, with 26 bases left between them. The CDR3 runs to 18 residues. In DNA form, the CDR3 reads TGTGCCAGCAGCCCGCTGGGGGCGGGGAGGGTGATTGCGGATACGCAGTATTTT. This encodes CASSPLGAGRVIADTQYF.

This clone has a handful of counts. The gene calls are TRBV11-3 and TRBJ2-2; D is ambiguous. In germline, CDR1 is SGHNT, CDR2 YENEEA. The CDR3 is 14 residues long. The V end lost 6 bases, the J end lost 0 bases, and 8 bases lay between the germline ends. CDR3 nucleotide sequence: TGTGCCAGCAGTGGGGTCACGAACACCGGGGAGCTGTTTTTT. Translation: CASSGVTNTGELFF.

The V gene is TRBV11-2, the J gene TRBJ2-1; TRBD1 aligns across 9 bases. There are 16 residues in the CDR3. J gave up 3 bases and V 6 bases, and 9 bases lay outside the gene matches. Germline lookup yields CDR1 SGHAT and CDR2 FQNNGV. CDR3 nucleotide sequence: TGTGCCAGCAGGCCGACAGGGGGGACCTTCTACAATGAGCAGTTCTTC. Translating it yields CASRPTGGTFYNEQFF.

The gene calls are TRBV6-6 and TRBJ2-7; 11 bases agree with TRBD1. The junction had 6 bases not matched to a gene; V was cut back by 9 bases and J by 5 bases. Germline loops: CDR1 MNHNY, CDR2 SVGAGI (reference sequence). The CDR3 spans 13 residues. CDR3 region: CASGQGARNEQYF. CDR3 nucleotide sequence: TGTGCCAGTGGACAGGGGGCGCGCAACGAGCAGTACTTC.

V gene TRBV2 combines with J gene TRBJ2-5, with 10 nucleotides matching TRBD2. The CDR3 runs to 16 residues. With V trimmed by 6 bases and J by 5 bases, 12 bases remained unmatched. Germline values: CDR1 SNHLY, CDR2 FYNNEI. CDR3 in amino acids: CASRSYYLAGDETQYF. CDR3 nucleotides: TGTGCCAGCAGATCATACTACCTAGCGGGGGACGAGACCCAGTACTTC.

The chain has TRBV7-7 and TRBJ2-5, with D perhaps TRBD2 (6 bases). CDR3 size: 14 residues. V was trimmed by 2 bases and J by 2 bases, leaving 9 bases between them. CDR1 and CDR2 from the germline V gene are SSHAT and FNYEAQ (reference sequence). CDR3 in DNA: TGTGCCAGCAGCTTAAACGGGGGACAAGAGACCCAGTACTTC. It yields the protein CASSLNGGQETQYF.

The chain links TRBV18 to TRBJ2-5, with no clear D. Trimming removed 2 bases at V and 4 bases at J, with 2 bases between. The CDR3 extends over 11 amino acids. Per germline, CDR1 KGHSH and CDR2 LQKENI. The chain's CDR3 is CASSPGETQYF. CDR3 in DNA: TGTGCCAGCTCACCAGGAGAGACCCAGTACTTC.

This chain joins TRBV6-6 and TRBJ1-4; 7 bases align to TRBD1. Unmatched junction bases numbered 3, after V lost 6 bases and J lost 2 bases. There are 14 residues in the CDR3. Germline values: CDR1 MNHNY, CDR2 SVGAGI (reference sequence). CDR3 in DNA: TGTGCCAGCAGCTTCAGGGGGACTAATGAAAAACTGTTTTTT. It encodes CASSFRGTNEKLFF.

The chain combines TRBV6-4 with TRBJ1-1, with 10 bases identical to TRBD1. The V segment lost 3 bases and the J segment 0 bases; nucleotides outside the gene matches: 7. The CDR3 has 17 residues. Germline assignment: CDR1 MRHNA and CDR2 SNTAGT. CDR3 coding DNA: TGTGCCAGCAGTGAAAAGGGGACAGGGGCAATGAACACTGAAGCTTTCTTT. It translates to CASSEKGTGAMNTEAFF.

This clone was detected once. This chain connects TRBV19 to TRBJ1-2; 9 bases are shared with TRBD1. CDR3 length: 15 residues. The V and J ends lost 5 bases and 8 bases, in that order; junction bases with no gene match: 12. Germline CDR1 reads LNHDA; CDR2 reads SQIVND (reference sequence). The DNA for the CDR3 is TGTGCCAGTAGTTCCAAGGTGGGGACAGGGTTCGGCTACACCTTC. Its translation: CASSSKVGTGFGYTF.

The chain is built from TRBV30 and TRBJ2-2, with 8 nucleotides matching TRBD1. With V trimmed by 1 base and J by 0 bases, 10 bases remained unmatched. CDR3 length equals 18 residues. Germline-derived CDR1 and CDR2 are GTSNPN and SVGIG (reference sequence). The CDR3 nucleotides are TGTGCCTGGAGTGCCCACCCTCGGACAGGGCCGAACACCGGGGAGCTGTTTTTT. This encodes CAWSAHPRTGPNTGELFF.

There are a few counts of this clone. This chain connects TRBV10-2 to TRBJ2-2; 8 bases are shared with TRBD2. V was pared by 6 bases and J by 7 bases, with 7 bases of the junction left unmatched. The CDR3 covers 14 residues. In germline, CDR1 is WSHSY, CDR2 SAAADI. This CDR3 reads CASRVGLEGGELFF. CDR3 bases: TGCGCCAGCAGGGTGGGACTAGAGGGCGGGGAGCTGTTTTTT.

The J gene is TRBJ1-2, the V gene TRBV2, with 9 bases aligning to TRBD1. This CDR3 is 14 amino acids long. The trim removed 7 bases at V and 2 bases at J, leaving 5 bases unmatched. CDR1 and CDR2 (germline): SNHLY, FYNNEI. CDR3: CASKRDRVNYGYTF. For the CDR3, the DNA is TGTGCCAGCAAAAGGGACAGGGTGAACTATGGCTACACCTTC.

The chain joins TRBV2 to TRBJ2-5, with D hard to call. The CDR3 length is 14 residues. Trimming cost V 4 bases and J 1 base, with 10 bases left between them. Germline-derived CDR1 and CDR2 are SNHLY and FYNNEI. The CDR3 DNA reads TGTGCCAGCAGTGGATTTCGTCCCCAAGAGACCCAGTACTTC. This sequence encodes CASSGFRPQETQYF.

This clone showed up just a few times. V and J are TRBV7-9 and TRBJ1-2; D is undetermined. The germline V and J ends were trimmed by 0 bases and 8 bases, with 16 bases remaining between them. This CDR3 is built from 15 residues. Germline assignment: CDR1 SEHNR and CDR2 FQNEAQ (reference sequence). CDR3 DNA sequence: TGTGCCAGCAGCTTAGCGCTAAGAGACCTTAGGGGCTACACCTTC. It is translated as CASSLALRDLRGYTF.

The chain couples TRBV6-5 to TRBJ2-7; 13 bases map to TRBD2. Trimming cost V 5 bases and J 5 bases; bases outside gene matches: 6. Germline loops: CDR1 MNHEY, CDR2 SVGAGI. There are 15 residues in the CDR3. CDR3 DNA sequence: TGTGCCAGCAGTCGGACTAGCGGGGGTTTAAACGAGCAGTACTTC. The encoded protein is CASSRTSGGLNEQYF.

This chain links TRBV4-1 with TRBJ2-2, with 9 bases lining up with TRBD1. J was trimmed by 1 base and V by 8 bases; bases with no gene match: 2. The CDR3 contains 14 residues. Germline lookup yields CDR1 MGHRA and CDR2 YSYEKL. CDR3 coding DNA: TGCGCCAGCTTGGACAGGGGGAACACCGGGGAGCTGTTTTTT. It is translated as CASLDRGNTGELFF.

The chain joins TRBV7-6 to TRBJ2-7; possibly TRBD1 for D (5 bases). The V end lost 0 bases, the J end lost 1 base, and 10 bases lay between the germline ends. This CDR3 is built from 15 residues. Germline V lookup: CDR1 SGHVS, CDR2 FNYEAQ. CDR3 in amino acids: CASSLAFSGSYEQYF. CDR3 coding DNA: TGTGCCAGCAGCTTAGCGTTTTCAGGGTCCTACGAGCAGTACTTC.

The J gene is TRBJ2-1, the V gene TRBV5-4; 16 nucleotides agree with TRBD2. The V segment lost 3 bases and the J segment 8 bases; nucleotides outside the gene matches: 8. The CDR3 contains 17 residues. Germline V lookup: CDR1 SGHNT, CDR2 YYREEE (reference sequence). Here the CDR3 DNA reads TGTGCCAGCAGCTCCTCGGGACTAGCGGGGGGGCACTATGAGCAGTTCTTC. It is translated as CASSSSGLAGGHYEQFF.

The count of this clone is one. One end of the junction does not line up with germline, which may come from a read error. The chain uses TRBV18 and TRBJ1-2, with a weak D call TRBD1 (6 bases). The CDR3 spans 17 residues. Germline V CDR1 and CDR2: KGHSH, LQKENI. Here the CDR3 DNA reads TGTGCCAACTCACCACTCCTACAGGGAGCAACTAACTATGGCTACACCTTC. It encodes CANSPLLQGATNYGYTF.